The clone carrying this TCR beta chain was seen only once. Its antigen is still unknown. Indicated treatment: 15 to 20 received Ad26.COV2.S at low or high dose, single or two shots; a few received placebo; per-sample allocation not given. At day 63 after the first vaccine or placebo injection, samples were drawn. Here immunoSEQ multiplex PCR was the method, and the copy in TCRdb shows in-frame clones only, minus some. Here the sample spans approximately 280,000 clones, approximately 87% being singletons. This specimen belongs to a study of Ad26.COV2.S vaccination and SARS-CoV-2 variants. Study in general: Each vaccinee took Ad26.COV2.S intramuscularly, once or twice 56 days apart. Study outcomes and limitations: Recipients of either vaccine or placebo displayed similar breadth of non-spike TCRs. Reports say spike-specific CD8+ and CD4+ T cell responses covered substantial breadth after vaccination.

This specimen was peripheral blood, taken in a trial of Ad26.COV2.S vaccine versus placebo. The receptor was isolated from a person aged 18 to 59 who received the Ad26.COV2.S COVID-19 vaccine or a placebo.

The CDR3 nucleotides read TGTGCCAGCAGCCTAGGACAGCCCTACTACGAGCAGTACTTC. It encodes CASSLGQPYYEQYF. The chain uses TRBV6-2 or TRBV6-3 and TRBJ2-7, with D maybe TRBD1 (6 bases). CDR3 length equals 14 residues. Germline values: CDR1 MNHEY, CDR2 SVGEGT. Deletions cut 6 bases from V and 3 bases from J, with 15 bases between.